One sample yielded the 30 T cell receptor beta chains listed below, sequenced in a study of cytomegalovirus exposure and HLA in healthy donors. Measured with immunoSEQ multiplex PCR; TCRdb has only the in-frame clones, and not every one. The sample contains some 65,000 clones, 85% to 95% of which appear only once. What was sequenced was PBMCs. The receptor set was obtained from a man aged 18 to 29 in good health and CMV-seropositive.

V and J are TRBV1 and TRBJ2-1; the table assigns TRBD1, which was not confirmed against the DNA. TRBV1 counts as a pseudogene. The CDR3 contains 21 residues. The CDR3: CTSSQDKTGGALEVYPNEQFF. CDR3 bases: TGCACCAGCAGCCAAGATAAGACAGGGGGCGCACTAGAAGTTTACCCAAATGAGCAGTTCTTC.

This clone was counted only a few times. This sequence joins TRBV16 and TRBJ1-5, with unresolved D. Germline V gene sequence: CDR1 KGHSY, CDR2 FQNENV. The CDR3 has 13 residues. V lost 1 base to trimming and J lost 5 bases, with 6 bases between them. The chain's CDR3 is CASSQFGDQPQHF. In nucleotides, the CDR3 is TGTGCCAGCAGCCAATTCGGTGATCAGCCCCAGCATTTT.

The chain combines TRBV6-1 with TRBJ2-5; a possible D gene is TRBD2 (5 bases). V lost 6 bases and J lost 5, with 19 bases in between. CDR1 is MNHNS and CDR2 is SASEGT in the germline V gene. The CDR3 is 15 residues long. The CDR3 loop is CASSRLPVRGETQYF. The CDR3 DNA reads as TGTGCCAGCAGCCGACTACCCGTCCGAGGGGAGACCCAGTACTTC.

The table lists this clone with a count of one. DNA for the CDR3: TGTGCCAGCAGTGAGGGAACAGGGGGGAACGAGCAGTACTTC. Translating gives CASSEGTGGNEQYF. This chain uses TRBV25-1 with TRBJ2-7, with 8 nucleotides matching TRBD1. The J segment lost 5 bases and the V segment lost 3 bases, leaving 6 bases of the junction unmatched. Germline-derived CDR1 and CDR2 are MGHDK and SYGVNS. The length of the CDR3 is 14 residues.

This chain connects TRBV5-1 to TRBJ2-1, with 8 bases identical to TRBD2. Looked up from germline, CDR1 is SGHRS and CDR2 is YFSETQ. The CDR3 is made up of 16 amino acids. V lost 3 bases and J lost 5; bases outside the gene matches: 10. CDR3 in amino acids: CASSSDPGGPDNEQFF. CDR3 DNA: TGCGCCAGCAGCTCCGACCCGGGAGGGCCTGACAATGAGCAGTTCTTC.

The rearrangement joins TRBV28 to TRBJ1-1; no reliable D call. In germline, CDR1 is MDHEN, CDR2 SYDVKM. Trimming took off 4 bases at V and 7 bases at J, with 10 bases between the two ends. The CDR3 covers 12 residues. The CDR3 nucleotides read TGTGCCAGCAGTTGGTCACAGTATGAAGCTTTCTTT. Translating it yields CASSWSQYEAFF.

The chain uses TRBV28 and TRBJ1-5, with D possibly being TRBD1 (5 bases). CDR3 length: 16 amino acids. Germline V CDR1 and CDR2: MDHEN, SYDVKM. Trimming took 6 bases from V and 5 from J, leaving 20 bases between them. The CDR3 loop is CASSPGGWWSDQPQHF. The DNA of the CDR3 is TGTGCCAGCAGCCCCGGGGGTTGGTGGAGTGATCAGCCCCAGCATTTT.

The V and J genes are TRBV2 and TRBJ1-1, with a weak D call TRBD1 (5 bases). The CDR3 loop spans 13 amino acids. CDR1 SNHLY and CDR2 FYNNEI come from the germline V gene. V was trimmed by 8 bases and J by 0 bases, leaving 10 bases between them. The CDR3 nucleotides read TGTGCCAGCCACCCGACAGTGAACACTGAAGCTTTCTTT. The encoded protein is CASHPTVNTEAFF.

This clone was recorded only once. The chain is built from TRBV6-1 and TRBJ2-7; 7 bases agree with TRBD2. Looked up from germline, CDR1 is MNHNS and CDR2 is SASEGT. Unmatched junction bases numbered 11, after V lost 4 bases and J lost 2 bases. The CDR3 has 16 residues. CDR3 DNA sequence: TGTGCCAGCAGTGGGGGTAAGGCGGGGGTCCCCTACGAGCAGTACTTC. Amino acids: CASSGGKAGVPYEQYF.

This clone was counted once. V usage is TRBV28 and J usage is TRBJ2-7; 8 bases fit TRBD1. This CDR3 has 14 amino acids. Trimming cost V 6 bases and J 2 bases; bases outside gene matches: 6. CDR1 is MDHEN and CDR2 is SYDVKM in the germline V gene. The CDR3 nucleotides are TGTGCCAGCAGCCGGGACAGGAATCCCTACGAGCAGTACTTC. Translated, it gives CASSRDRNPYEQYF.

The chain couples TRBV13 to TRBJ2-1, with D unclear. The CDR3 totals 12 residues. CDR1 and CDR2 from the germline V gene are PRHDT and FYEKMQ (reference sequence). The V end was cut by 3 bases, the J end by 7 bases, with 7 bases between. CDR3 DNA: TGTGCCAGCAGCTTCCCGGGTAATGAGCAGTTCTTC. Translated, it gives CASSFPGNEQFF.

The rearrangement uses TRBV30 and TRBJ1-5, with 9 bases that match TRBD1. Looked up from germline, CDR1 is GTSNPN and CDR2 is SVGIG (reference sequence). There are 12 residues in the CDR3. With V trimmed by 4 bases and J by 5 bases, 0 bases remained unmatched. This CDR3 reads CAWNRGHQPQHF. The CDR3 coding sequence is TGTGCCTGGAACAGGGGGCATCAGCCCCAGCATTTT.

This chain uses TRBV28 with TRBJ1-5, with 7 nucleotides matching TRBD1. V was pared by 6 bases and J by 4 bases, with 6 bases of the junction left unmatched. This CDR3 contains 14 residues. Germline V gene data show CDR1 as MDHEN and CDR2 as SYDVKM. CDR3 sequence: CASRGGQINQPQHF. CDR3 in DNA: TGTGCCAGCAGGGGGGGACAGATAAATCAGCCCCAGCATTTT.

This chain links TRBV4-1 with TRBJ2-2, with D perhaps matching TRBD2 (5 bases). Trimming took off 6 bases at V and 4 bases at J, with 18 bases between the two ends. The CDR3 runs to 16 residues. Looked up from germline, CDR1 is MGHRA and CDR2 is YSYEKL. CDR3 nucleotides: TGCGCCAGCAGTTCTAGTATGCTAGCACTCACCGGGGAGCTGTTTTTT. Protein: CASSSSMLALTGELFF.

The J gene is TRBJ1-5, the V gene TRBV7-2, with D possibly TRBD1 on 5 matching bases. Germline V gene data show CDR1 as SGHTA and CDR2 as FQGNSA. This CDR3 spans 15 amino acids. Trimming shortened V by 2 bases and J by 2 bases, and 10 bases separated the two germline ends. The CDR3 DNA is TGTGCCAGCAGCTTACAGGGCCTGGGCAATCAGCCCCAGCATTTT. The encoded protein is CASSLQGLGNQPQHF.

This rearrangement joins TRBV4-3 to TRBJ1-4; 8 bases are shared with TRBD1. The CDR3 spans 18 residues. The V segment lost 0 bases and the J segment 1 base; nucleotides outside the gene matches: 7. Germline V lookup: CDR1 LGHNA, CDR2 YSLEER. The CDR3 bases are TGCGCCAGCAGCCAAGAAAGGACAGGGAGGGTAACTAATGAAAAACTGTTTTTT. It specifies CASSQERTGRVTNEKLFF.

Written as DNA, the CDR3 is TGTGCCAGCAGTTTATATCCCACCCTAAATCAGCCCCAGCATTTT. It yields the protein CASSLYPTLNQPQHF. The chain employs TRBV27 and TRBJ1-5, with D uncertain. Deletions cut 1 base from V and 4 bases from J, with 11 bases between. This CDR3 region has 15 residues. Looked up from germline, CDR1 is MNHEY and CDR2 is SMNVEV (reference sequence).

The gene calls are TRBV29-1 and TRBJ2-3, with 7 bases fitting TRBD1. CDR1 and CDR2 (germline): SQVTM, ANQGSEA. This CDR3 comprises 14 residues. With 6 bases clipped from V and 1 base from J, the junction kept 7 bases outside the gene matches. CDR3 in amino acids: CSVATGTGTDTQYF. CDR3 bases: TGCAGCGTGGCCACGGGGACAGGCACAGATACGCAGTATTTT.

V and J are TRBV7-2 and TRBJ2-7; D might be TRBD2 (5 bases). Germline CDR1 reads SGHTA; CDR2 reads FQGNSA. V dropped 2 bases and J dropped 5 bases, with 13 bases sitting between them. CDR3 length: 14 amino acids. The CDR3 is CASSLFGTRDEQYF. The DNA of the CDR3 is TGTGCCAGCAGCTTATTCGGCACTAGGGACGAGCAGTACTTC.

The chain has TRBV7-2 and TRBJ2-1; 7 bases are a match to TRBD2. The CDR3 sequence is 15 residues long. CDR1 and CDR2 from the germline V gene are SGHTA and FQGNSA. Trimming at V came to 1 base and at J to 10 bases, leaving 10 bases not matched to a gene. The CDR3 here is CASSLGAGEGREQFF. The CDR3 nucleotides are TGTGCCAGCAGCTTAGGCGCGGGAGAGGGGAGAGAGCAGTTCTTC.

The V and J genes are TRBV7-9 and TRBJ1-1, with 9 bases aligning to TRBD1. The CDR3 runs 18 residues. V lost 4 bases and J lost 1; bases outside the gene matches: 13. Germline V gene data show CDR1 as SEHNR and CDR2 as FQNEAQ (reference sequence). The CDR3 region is CASSSLRDREWANTEAFF. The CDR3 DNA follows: TGTGCCAGCAGCTCTTTAAGGGACAGGGAATGGGCGAACACTGAAGCTTTCTTT.

The CDR3 DNA reads TGTGCCAGTAGTATCTTCTCGGCGGGGGGGCCGCAGACCCAGTACTTC. It encodes CASSIFSAGGPQTQYF. This rearrangement joins TRBV19 to TRBJ2-5; 9 positions match TRBD2. V was clipped by 3 bases and J by 6 bases; unmatched bases: 11. Per the germline V gene, CDR1 is LNHDA and CDR2 is SQIVND (reference sequence). The CDR3 consists of 16 residues.

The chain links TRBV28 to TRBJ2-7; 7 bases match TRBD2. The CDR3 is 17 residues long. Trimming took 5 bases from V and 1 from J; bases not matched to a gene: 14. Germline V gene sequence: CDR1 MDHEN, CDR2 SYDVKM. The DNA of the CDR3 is TGTGCCAGCAGTCGAATGGACTTTGGCGGGAGATCCTACGAGCAGTACTTC. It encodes CASSRMDFGGRSYEQYF. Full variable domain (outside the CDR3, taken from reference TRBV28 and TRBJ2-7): DVKVTQSSRYLVKRTGEKVFLECVQDMDHENMFWYRQDPGLGLRLIYFSYDVKMKEKGDIPEGYSVSREKKERFSLILESASTNQTSMYLCASSRMDFGGRSYEQYFGPGTRLTVT.

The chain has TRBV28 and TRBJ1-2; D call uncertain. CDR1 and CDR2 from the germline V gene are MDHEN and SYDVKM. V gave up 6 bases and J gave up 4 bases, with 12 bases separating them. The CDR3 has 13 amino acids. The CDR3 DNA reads TGTGCCAGCAGCGACCGGGTTCGCTATGGCTACACCTTC. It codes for CASSDRVRYGYTF.

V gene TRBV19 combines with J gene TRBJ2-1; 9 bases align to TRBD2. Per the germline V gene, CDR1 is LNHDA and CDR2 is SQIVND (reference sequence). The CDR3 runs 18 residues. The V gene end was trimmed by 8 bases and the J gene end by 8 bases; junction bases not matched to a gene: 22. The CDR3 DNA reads TGTGCCAGTTCGCAGACTAGCGGACTCCTGCGGGGGCGCGATGAGCAGTTCTTC. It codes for CASSQTSGLLRGRDEQFF. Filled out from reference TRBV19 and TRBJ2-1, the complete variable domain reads DGGITQSPKYLFRKEGQNVTLSCEQNLNHDAMYWYRQDPGQGLRLIYYSQIVNDFQKGDIAEGYSVSREKKESFPLTVTSAQKNPTAFYLCASSQTSGLLRGRDEQFFGPGTRLTVL.

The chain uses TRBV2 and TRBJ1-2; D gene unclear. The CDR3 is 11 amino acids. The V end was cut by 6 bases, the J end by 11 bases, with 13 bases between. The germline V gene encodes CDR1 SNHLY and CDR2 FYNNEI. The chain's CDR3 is CASRAGGSYTF. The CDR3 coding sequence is TGTGCCAGCAGGGCAGGAGGTAGTTACACCTTC.

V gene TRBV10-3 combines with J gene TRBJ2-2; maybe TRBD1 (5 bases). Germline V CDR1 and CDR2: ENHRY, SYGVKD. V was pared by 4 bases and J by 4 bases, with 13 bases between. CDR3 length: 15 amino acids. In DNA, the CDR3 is TGTGCCATCAGTGTCCAGGGCCCCCCCACCGGGGAGCTGTTTTTT. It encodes CAISVQGPPTGELFF.

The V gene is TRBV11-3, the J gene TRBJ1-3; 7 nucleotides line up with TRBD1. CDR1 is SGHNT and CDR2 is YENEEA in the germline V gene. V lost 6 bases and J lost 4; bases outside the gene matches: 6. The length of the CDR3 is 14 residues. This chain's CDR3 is CASRSDRVGNTIYF. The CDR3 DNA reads TGTGCCAGCAGATCCGACAGGGTAGGAAACACCATATATTTT.

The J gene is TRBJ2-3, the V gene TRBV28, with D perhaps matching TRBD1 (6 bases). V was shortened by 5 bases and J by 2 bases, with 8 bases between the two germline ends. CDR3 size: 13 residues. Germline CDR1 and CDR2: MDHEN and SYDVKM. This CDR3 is CASSNRATDTQYF. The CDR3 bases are TGTGCCAGCAGTAACAGGGCCACAGATACGCAGTATTTT. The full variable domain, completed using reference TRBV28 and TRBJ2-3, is DVKVTQSSRYLVKRTGEKVFLECVQDMDHENMFWYRQDPGLGLRLIYFSYDVKMKEKGDIPEGYSVSREKKERFSLILESASTNQTSMYLCASSNRATDTQYFGPGTRLTVL.

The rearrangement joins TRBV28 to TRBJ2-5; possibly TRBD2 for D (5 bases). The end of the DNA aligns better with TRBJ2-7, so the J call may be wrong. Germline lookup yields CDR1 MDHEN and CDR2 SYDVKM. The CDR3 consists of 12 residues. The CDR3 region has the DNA TGTGCCAGCAGTTTTTTAGCGTACGAGCAGTACTTC. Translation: CASSFLAYEQYF.